These 2 T cell receptor beta chains were all obtained from the same sample, sequenced in a study of CD8+CD57+ T cells in acquired aplastic anemia. The sequenced patients had an expansion of CD8+CD57+ cells seen by flow cytometry. The use of genomic DNA as template underpinned the TCR beta VDJ and CDR3 profiling. MiXCR, applied by TCRdb to the reads, yields one record per CDR3 protein. The sample carries under 250,000 distinct CDR3 sequences, about 60% recorded once. Sequencing used sorted CD4+, CD8+, or CD8+CD57+ T cells (not recorded which) from PBMCs. Every receptor here comes from a human donor with aplastic anemia.

J is TRBJ2-7 and V is TRBV11-3; 7 nucleotides line up with TRBD1. Losses at the gene ends were 4 bases for V and 3 bases for J; bases not matched to a gene: 6. Germline-derived CDR1 and CDR2 are SGHNT and YENEEA. This CDR3 has 14 amino acids. The CDR3 reads CASSWPDRDYEQYF. The CDR3 bases are TGTGCCAGCAGCTGGCCCGACAGGGACTACGAGCAGTACTTC.

The chain links TRBV19 to TRBJ2-2; D perhaps matches TRBD1 (6 bases). V was cut by 4 bases and J by 1 base, with 10 bases left in between. Germline loops: CDR1 LNHDA, CDR2 SQIVND (reference sequence). The CDR3 length is 15 residues. The CDR3 bases are TGTGCCAGTAGTACCTCCAGGGGGAACACCGGGGAGCTGTTTTTT. Translating gives CASSTSRGNTGELFF.